This T cell receptor beta chain came from a study of blood T cell repertoires in COVID-19 (dated by TCRdb to about 2020). With respect to the entire study: Samples from collaborators originated in the United States, Italy and Spain and spanned both the acute and convalescent phases of COVID-19. The material from the prospective study consisted of cDNA or gDNA derived from T cells, B-cell-depleted T cells, or PBMCs. Deeply sampled blood TCRbeta repertoires from subjects exposed to, actively infected with, or recovered from COVID-19 were included in the dataset. A freely available public database, intended as a resource for researchers studying the immune response to SARS-CoV-2, is where the repertoires were released. Samples came from the ongoing ImmuneRACE study (first 160 participants) plus 1,254 subjects from 6 global collaborators. Nearly every sample came with metadata listing a de-identified subject ID, COVID-19 status, age in years and sex. Where available, HLA class I and class II types were taken from metadata supplied by the sample provider and were not determined by assay-based typing.

A note on this clone: The target of this receptor is not known. Per-base quality was not reported, and no clone a single base away is much larger than it.

The paper as a whole reports these results and caveats: How much clinical and demographic metadata was included differed by source and by participant, and the metadata was provided uncurated.

CDR1 and CDR2 were assigned from the germline V gene as MRHNA and SNTAGT. Deletion took 6 bases off V and 4 bases off J, with a span of 20 bases between the germline ends. The CDR3, from cysteine to phenylalanine, totals 16 residues. Only CDR3 DNA remains: 48 bases, in frame from the first base. One collaborating source in Seattle enrolled patients during active infection and followed them longitudinally through the course of disease. Whole blood was collected in K2EDTA tubes by collaborating institutions according to the institutions' own protocols. For TCRbeta analysis, collaborators shipped samples in one of three forms: frozen whole blood, isolated PBMCs, or DNA extracted from either of those sample types. TCRbeta CDR3 regions were amplified from genomic DNA using the immunoSEQ Assay, a bias-controlled multiplex PCR. In the paper's pipeline: Nucleated cell counts per sample were estimated from amplification of reference gene primers within the assay. To quantify the absolute abundance of each unique TCRbeta CDR3 rearrangement, sequence reads were collapsed and filtered. Productive Simpson clonality was computed per sample as the square root of Simpson's diversity index over productive rearrangements. TCRdb carries this immuneACCESS record with in-frame sequences only. Its versions omit some clonotypes, under half of them owing to an unresolved V gene in the studies checked, with the rest unexplained. That table supplies the V and J calls and clone size; D and trimming were determined from the DNA. For this sample there are around 31,000 clones; roughly 88% appear just once. Less than 8% of the sample is in the top ten clones.

The sample consisted of peripheral blood. The source is a man in his 60s with COVID-19, enrolled during active disease. This receptor chain uses TRBV6-4 and TRBJ2-3; possibly the D gene is TRBD2, per 6 matching bases. The CDR3 protein: CASSPGAGSGADTQYF. The nucleotide sequence reads TGTGCCAGCAGCCCCGGGGCGGGATCGGGCGCAGATACGCAGTATTTT.